This is a list of T cell receptor beta chains from one sample in a study of tumor-infiltrating lymphocytes in oesophageal squamous cell carcinoma. TCRdb recomputed calls from the PCR reads with MiXCR, one row per CDR3 protein. Of about 12,000 distinct CDR3 sequences in the sample, roughly 54% were seen once. The sample comprised esophageal tumor tissue. These receptors were collected from a female donor with esophageal squamous cell carcinoma. CDR3s include the opening cysteine and the closing phenylalanine or tryptophan. The D gene is left open where the match is weak. Some rows have no size entry. The others give once, few or many, or a class for an expanded clone.

j_call d_call clone_size v_call cdr3_aa cdr3_nt
TRBJ1-1 TRBD1 many TRBV11-2 CASSLNTGEVAFF TGTGCCAGCAGCTTAAACACAGGGGAGGTGGCTTTCTTT
TRBJ2-1 TRBD1 NA TRBV6-1 CASSEQKGAREFF TGTGCCAGCAGTGAACAGAAGGGGGCGCGTGAGTTCTTC
TRBJ2-1 NA once TRBV7-3 CASSPGNEQFF TGTGCCAGCAGCCCCGGGAATGAGCAGTTCTTC
TRBJ2-7 TRBD2 NA TRBV18 CASSPPVGEGYEQYF TGTGCCAGCTCACCACCGGTAGGGGAGGGATACGAGCAGTACTTC
TRBJ2-5 NA few TRBV7-3 CASSSTPGTYNEQYF TGTGCCAGCAGCTCGACGCCAGGGACCTACAATGAGCAGTACTTC
TRBJ1-3 TRBD1 NA TRBV7-2 CASSPGQVDAGNTIYF TGTGCCAGCAGCCCTGGACAGGTCGATGCTGGAAACACCATATATTTT
TRBJ2-4 NA few TRBV18 CASSADNHSPLHF TGTGCCAGCTCAGCGGACAACCATTCACCCCTCCACTTC
TRBJ1-2 TRBD1 many TRBV6-1 CASSEAYRGGRYGYTF TGTGCCAGCAGTGAAGCCTACAGGGGAGGCAGATATGGCTACACCTTC
TRBJ2-7 TRBD1 NA TRBV28 CASSLAGTGNQEQYF TGTGCCAGCAGTTTAGCCGGGACAGGGAACCAAGAGCAGTACTTC
TRBJ2-1 TRBD2 NA TRBV7-7 CASSLSSGKPYNEQFF TGTGCCAGCAGCTTATCTAGCGGGAAACCCTACAATGAGCAGTTCTTC
TRBJ1-5 NA NA TRBV12-3/TRBV12-4 CASSLATGPQGSQPQHF TGTGCCAGCAGTTTAGCCACTGGGCCTCAAGGTAGTCAGCCCCAGCATTTT
TRBJ2-1 NA NA TRBV6-6 CAIASSEYNEQFF TGTGCCATCGCTAGTTCTGAATACAATGAGCAGTTCTTC
TRBJ2-1 NA NA TRBV11-3 CASSLDGGSYNEQFF TGTGCCAGCAGCTTAGATGGTGGATCCTACAATGAGCAGTTCTTC
TRBJ2-1 TRBD1 NA TRBV6-8 CASSRGTGGYIHNEQFF TGTGCCAGCAGCCGAGGGACAGGGGGCTACATTCATAATGAGCAGTTCTTC
TRBJ2-1 NA NA TRBV7-6 CASSHATRSYNEQFF TGTGCCAGCAGCCATGCGACTAGATCTTACAATGAGCAGTTCTTC
TRBJ2-4 TRBD1 NA TRBV19 CASSRGDRGLGTPLHF TGTGCCAGTAGTAGGGGCGACAGGGGGCTTGGGACACCCCTCCACTTC
TRBJ2-1 NA few TRBV7-2 CASSLVAKYNEQFF TGTGCCAGCAGCTTGGTAGCGAAATACAATGAGCAGTTCTTC
TRBJ2-3 NA once TRBV6-1 CASRLGESTQYF TGTGCCAGCAGACTTGGGGAAAGTACGCAGTATTTT
TRBJ2-1 NA few TRBV7-8 CASSLFLGSTSYNEQFF TGTGCCAGCAGCCTCTTCTTGGGAAGTACATCCTACAATGAGCAGTTCTTC
TRBJ2-4 NA NA TRBV7-9 CASSLSEWGGGKNIQYF TGTGCCAGCAGCCTTTCCGAGTGGGGGGGCGGCAAAAACATTCAGTACTTC
TRBJ2-1 NA NA TRBV7-9 CASSSTFLTIEQFF TGTGCCAGCAGCTCCACTTTCCTGACGATTGAGCAGTTCTTC
TRBJ1-1 NA NA TRBV27 CASSLAGRGNTEAFF TGTGCCAGCAGTTTAGCCGGCCGGGGAAACACTGAAGCTTTCTTT
TRBJ2-1 TRBD2 NA TRBV6-1 CASRERGSKVNEQFF TGTGCCAGCAGAGAGCGGGGGAGCAAGGTGAATGAGCAGTTCTTC
TRBJ2-5 NA NA TRBV6-5 CASTRGRGRRTETQYF TGTGCCAGCACAAGAGGTCGGGGACGCAGAACAGAGACCCAGTACTTC
TRBJ2-7 NA NA TRBV7-8 CASSFMAGPKEAFF TGTGCCAGCAGCTTTATGGCAGGCCCAAAAGAAGCTTTCTTC
TRBJ2-7 TRBD1 NA TRBV5-6 CASSFRTGLTDTQYF TGTGCCAGCAGCTTCCGGACAGGGTTAACAGATACGCAGTACTTC
TRBJ2-1 NA NA TRBV7-2 CASSLAQYNEQFF TGTGCCAGCAGCTTAGCCCAATACAATGAGCAGTTCTTC
TRBJ2-7 NA NA TRBV14 CASSHPGGANEQYF TGTGCCAGCAGCCACCCCGGTGGGGCCAATGAGCAGTACTTC
TRBJ2-3 TRBD2 many TRBV2 CASSASGRADTQYF TGTGCCAGCAGTGCTAGCGGGAGGGCAGATACGCAGTATTTT
TRBJ2-5 TRBD1 many TRBV6-1 CASSKTGGETQYF TGTGCCAGCAGTAAGACAGGGGGAGAGACCCAGTACTTC
TRBJ2-2 NA once TRBV7-3 CASSLRPTGELFF TGTGCCAGCAGCTTAAGGCCCACCGGGGAGCTGTTTTTT
TRBJ2-2 NA NA TRBV12-3/TRBV12-4 CASRFAGGSGTGELFF TGTGCCAGCAGATTTGCTGGGGGGTCGGGCACCGGGGAGCTGTTTTTT
TRBJ2-3 NA NA TRBV7-9 CASSNRQSTDTQYF TGTGCCAGCAGCAATCGACAGAGCACAGATACGCAGTATTTT